Listed below are T cell receptor delta chains from one sample, sequenced in a study of γδ T cells in repeated Plasmodium falciparum infection. TCRdb re-processed the multiplex PCR reads via CATT. Here the sample spans roughly 93,000 delta-chain clones, over 1.1% being singletons. The sequenced sample consisted of gamma-delta T cells from blood. These receptors came from a pool of human donors (malaria-infected and uninfected, not separated). CDR3s include the opening cysteine and the closing phenylalanine or tryptophan. The order of the fields is CDR3 DNA, CDR3 protein, V gene, J gene, clone size, D gene. The D gene is left open where the match is weak. The size entry gives once, few, many, or a class for an expanded clone.

TGTGCCTGTGACACGATTGTACCCAACACCGATAAACTCATCTTT,CACDTIVPNTDKLIF,TRDV2,TRDJ1,medium-sized,-
TGTGCTCTTGGGGAACTAGAGGCCCTTCCTACTGCCTTTACTGGGGGATACGTTTACGATAAACTCATCTTT,CALGELEALPTAFTGGYVYDKLIF,TRDV1,TRDJ1,many,TRDD3
TGTGCCATAATGTCTATCGCCCTGTACACCAATAAACTCATCTTT,CAIMSIALYTNKLIF,TRDV2,TRDJ1,few,-
TGTGCTCTTGGGGAACTCCAGCCTTCCCGACCCGTACTGGGGGATGAAGTTCCCGATAAACTCATCTTT,CALGELQPSRPVLGDEVPDKLIF,TRDV1,TRDJ1,many,TRDD3
TGTGCTCTTGGGGAAGGCACCGATAAACTCATCTTT,CALGEGTDKLIF,TRDV1,TRDJ1,many,-
TGTGCTCTTGGAAAACAGAAGCTTCTCGCCACGCGGATGCAGGGGGATACGCGTATGAGGGCCACCGATAAACTCATCTTT,CALGKQKLLATRMQGDTRMRATDKLIF,TRDV1,TRDJ1,many,TRDD3
TGTGCTCTTGGGGAACTCTTCCCCGATACGGGGACCGATAAACTCATCTTT,CALGELFPDTGTDKLIF,TRDV1,TRDJ1,many,-
TGTGCTCTTGGGGAACCTCTGTCAAGCCTGGCCCAAGAGCTGGGGGATCCGTACACCGATAAACTCATCTTT,CALGEPLSSLAQELGDPYTDKLIF,TRDV1,TRDJ1,many,TRDD3
TGTGCTCTTGGAACTCCTGGGGGATACGCGACCGATAAACTCATCTTT,CALGTPGGYATDKLIF,TRDV1,TRDJ1,many,TRDD3
TGTGCCTGTGTTCCCCTACTGGGGGATACCGATAAACTCATCTTT,CACVPLLGDTDKLIF,TRDV2,TRDJ1,many,TRDD3
TGTGCCTGTGACCCCCTGGGGTCAGGGGCTTTGACAGCACAACTCTTCTTT,CACDPLGSGALTAQLFF,TRDV2,TRDJ2,many,-
TGTGCCTGTGACACCGTTGGGCTGGGGGAGAAGACCGATAAACTCATCTTT,CACDTVGLGEKTDKLIF,TRDV2,TRDJ1,many,TRDD3